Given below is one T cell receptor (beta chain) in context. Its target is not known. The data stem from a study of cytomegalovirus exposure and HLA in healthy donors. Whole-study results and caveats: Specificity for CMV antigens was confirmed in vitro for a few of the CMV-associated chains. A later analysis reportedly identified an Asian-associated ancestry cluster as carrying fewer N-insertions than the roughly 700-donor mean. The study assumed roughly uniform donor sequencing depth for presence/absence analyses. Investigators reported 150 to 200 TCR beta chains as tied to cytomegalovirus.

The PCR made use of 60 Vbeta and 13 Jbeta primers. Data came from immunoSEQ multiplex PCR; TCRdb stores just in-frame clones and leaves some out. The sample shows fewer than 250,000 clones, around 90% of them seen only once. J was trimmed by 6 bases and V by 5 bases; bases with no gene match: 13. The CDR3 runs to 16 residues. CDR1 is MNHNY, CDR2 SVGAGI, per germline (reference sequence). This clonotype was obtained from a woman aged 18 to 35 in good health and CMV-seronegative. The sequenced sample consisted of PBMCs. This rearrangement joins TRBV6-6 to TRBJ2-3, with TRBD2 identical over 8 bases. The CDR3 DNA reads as TGTGCCAGCAGTCCCCTTGCGGGGGGACCCGGCGATACGCAGTATTTT. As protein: CASSPLAGGPGDTQYF.